The clone carrying this T cell receptor beta chain was counted only a few times. This sample was taken from a study of blood T cell repertoires in COVID-19. Study overall: Sites in the United States, Italy and Spain provided acute and convalescent COVID-19 samples. T cells, B-cell-depleted T cells, or PBMCs supplied cDNA or gDNA.

Assay: immunoSEQ multiplex PCR; the TCRdb copy retains only in-frame clones and omits some. This table holds fewer than 200,000 clones, 89% found once. CDR3 size: 13 residues. Germline V CDR1 and CDR2: SGHDT, YYEEEE. With 5 bases clipped from V and 4 bases from J, the junction kept 4 bases outside the gene matches. Sequencing used peripheral blood. The rearrangement joins TRBV5-6 to TRBJ1-1, with 8 bases aligning to TRBD1. The sequence was obtained from a man aged 18 to 30 who had recovered from COVID-19. The DNA for the CDR3 is TGTGCCAGCAGGGCAGGGGGCCTCACTGAAGCTTTCTTT. Its protein is CASRAGGLTEAFF.